Each of the 19 T cell receptor beta chains below was sequenced from the same sample in a study of shared clonotypes between healthy human individuals. TCRdb's table, derived via immunoSEQ multiplex PCR, lists solely in-frame clones and lacks some. The sample holds 550,000 to 600,000 clones; around 78% are singletons and the top ten take around 13%. The sequenced material came from PBMCs. These receptors originate from a middle-aged woman in good health. Some clones in this sample may be carry-over from other donors' samples.

This rearrangement joins TRBV7-8 to TRBJ2-2; D unresolved. Trimming removed 5 bases from V and 0 bases from J, with 10 bases in between. Germline CDR1 and CDR2: SGHVS and FQNEAQ. CDR3 length: 15 residues. For the CDR3, the DNA is TGTGCCAGCAGCCGACTGCTCGCGAACACCGGGGAGCTGTTTTTT. Translated: CASSRLLANTGELFF.

This clone was found many times. The V gene is TRBV6-6, the J gene TRBJ1-5, with TRBD1 as a possible D gene (5 bases). Trimming shortened V by 8 bases and J by 0 bases, and 17 bases separated the two germline ends. The CDR3 sequence is 16 residues long. Germline values: CDR1 MNHNY, CDR2 SVGAGI (reference sequence). The CDR3 reads CASRMDTYYSNQPQHF. The CDR3 DNA sequence: TGTGCCAGCCGGATGGACACATACTATAGCAATCAGCCCCAGCATTTT.

J is TRBJ2-2 and V is TRBV7-9; TRBD2 agrees at 9 bases. Per the germline V gene, CDR1 is SEHNR and CDR2 is FQNEAQ (reference sequence). The CDR3 runs to 17 residues. Germline trimming cut 5 bases from V and 1 base from J; bases unmatched to any gene: 8. CDR3 nucleotides: TGTGCCAGCAGCGACCGGCTAGCGGGGTTGAACACCGGGGAGCTGTTTTTT. Translating gives CASSDRLAGLNTGELFF.

The V and J genes are TRBV7-9 and TRBJ2-3; D ambiguous. V lost 0 bases and J lost 4, with 14 bases in between. The CDR3 is 16 residues long. Germline CDR1 and CDR2: SEHNR and FQNEAQ (reference sequence). This chain's CDR3 is CASSLAFGLPADTQYF. CDR3 sequence (DNA): TGTGCCAGCAGCTTAGCGTTTGGCCTACCGGCAGATACGCAGTATTTT. The whole variable domain, filled in from reference TRBV7-9 and TRBJ2-3, reads DTGVSQNPRHKITKRGQNVTFRCDPISEHNRLYWYRQTLGQGPEFLTYFQNEAQLEKSRLLSDRFSAERPKGSFSTLEIQRTEQGDSAMYLCASSLAFGLPADTQYFGPGTRLTVL.

V usage is TRBV5-6 and J usage is TRBJ1-2; D is possibly TRBD1 (6 bases). This CDR3 contains 13 residues. V was pared by 2 bases and J by 4 bases, with 9 bases between. Germline assignment: CDR1 SGHDT and CDR2 YYEEEE. The DNA for the CDR3 is TGTGCCAGCAGCTTCCAGGGGAGCTATGGCTACACCTTC. Translation: CASSFQGSYGYTF. Complete variable domain (other parts from reference TRBV5-6 and TRBJ1-2): DAGVTQSPTHLIKTRGQQVTLRCSPKSGHDTVSWYQQALGQGPQFIFQYYEEEERQRGNFPDRFSGHQFPNYSSELNVNALLLGDSALYLCASSFQGSYGYTFGSGTRLTVV.

The sample holds many counts of this clone. The gene calls are TRBV30 and TRBJ1-4; 11 nucleotides agree with TRBD1. The CDR3 spans 16 residues. With V trimmed by 7 bases and J by 7 bases, 14 bases remained unmatched. Germline V CDR1 and CDR2: GTSNPN, SVGIG (reference sequence). CDR3 region: CAFSTGTGGIGEKLFF. CDR3 DNA: TGTGCCTTTTCTACCGGGACAGGGGGGATTGGTGAAAAACTGTTTTTT.

The rearrangement uses TRBV4-1 and TRBJ1-1; TRBD1 aligns across 7 bases. CDR1 and CDR2 (germline): MGHRA, YSYEKL. The ends lost 4 bases at V and 3 bases at J; junction bases unmatched: 5. The CDR3 contains 14 residues. The CDR3 sequence is CASSRQGADTEAFF. Written as DNA, the CDR3 is TGCGCCAGCAGCCGACAGGGCGCGGACACTGAAGCTTTCTTT.

This clone was counted once. This specimen includes other DNA sequences encoding the same CDR3. The chain couples TRBV15 to TRBJ1-1; D gene uncertain. The CDR3 loop spans 13 amino acids. Germline V CDR1 and CDR2: LNHNV, YYDKDF (reference sequence). Trimming removed 3 bases at V and 0 bases at J, with 5 bases between. CDR3 in DNA: TGTGCCACCAGCAGTCACATGAACACTGAAGCTTTCTTT. As protein: CATSSHMNTEAFF.

The J gene is TRBJ2-1, the V gene TRBV27; 7 bases map to TRBD2. J gave up 6 bases and V 5 bases, and 13 bases lay outside the gene matches. This CDR3 region has 16 residues. Germline V gene data show CDR1 as MNHEY and CDR2 as SMNVEV (reference sequence). The CDR3 sequence: CASSPALGRAGNEQFF. The CDR3 DNA follows: TGTGCCAGCAGTCCGGCACTTGGGAGGGCCGGCAATGAGCAGTTCTTC.

This clone occurred a few times. This CDR3 is also generated by other DNA sequences in the sample. This chain connects TRBV30 to TRBJ1-2; D gene uncertain. V dropped 3 bases and J dropped 4 bases, with 9 bases sitting between them. The CDR3 is made up of 12 amino acids. The V gene's germline CDR1 is GTSNPN and CDR2 SVGIG (reference sequence). The CDR3 region has the DNA TGTGCCTGGAGGGTCAGCCCCTATGGCTACACCTTC. Translating gives CAWRVSPYGYTF.

Comment on this clone: A far larger clone is one base from this, pointing to a likely read error. This sample includes further DNA sequences coding for the same CDR3. This rearrangement joins TRBV4-3 to TRBJ1-4, with unresolved D. CDR1 and CDR2 from the germline V gene are LGHNA and YSLEER. This CDR3 contains 16 residues. Trimming removed 1 base at V and 2 bases at J, with 11 bases between. CDR3 in DNA: TGCGCCAGCAGCCAAGGTCGTGTCGTCACTAATGAAAAACTGTTTTTT. This sequence encodes CASSQGRVVTNEKLFF.

This clone was observed many times. This sequence joins TRBV27 and TRBJ1-1; D perhaps matches TRBD1 (6 bases). Germline-derived CDR1 and CDR2 are MNHEY and SMNVEV (reference sequence). The CDR3 is 15 amino acids. Deletions cut 5 bases from V and 5 bases from J, with 18 bases between. The CDR3: CASSPLAGVRTEAFF. The DNA for the CDR3 is TGTGCCAGCAGTCCTCTCGCAGGGGTCAGGACTGAAGCTTTCTTT.

The chain has TRBV6-6 and TRBJ2-1; D remains ambiguous. The CDR3 spans 14 residues. CDR1 MNHNY and CDR2 SVGAGI come from the germline V gene (reference sequence). V lost 3 bases to trimming and J lost 0 bases, with 6 bases between them. DNA for the CDR3: TGTGCCAGCAGTTATTGGGCCTCCTACAATGAGCAGTTCTTC. Protein: CASSYWASYNEQFF.

The chain is built from TRBV9 and TRBJ1-3, with D tentatively TRBD1 (5 bases). V was pared by 3 bases and J by 0 bases, with 7 bases between. CDR1 SGDLS and CDR2 YYNGEE come from the germline V gene. The CDR3 loop spans 14 amino acids. The CDR3 reads CASSEQVSGNTIYF. CDR3 bases: TGTGCCAGCAGCGAACAGGTCTCTGGAAACACCATATATTTT.

The chain employs TRBV2 and TRBJ2-1; D is tentatively TRBD1 or TRBD2 (5 bases each). The germline CDR1 and CDR2 sequences are SNHLY and FYNNEI. V lost 1 base and J lost 9, with 16 bases in between. The CDR3 spans 15 residues. For the CDR3, the DNA is TGTGCCAGCAGTGAAGATGGGGGATCTCAGGGTGAGCAGTTCTTC. Amino acid sequence: CASSEDGGSQGEQFF.

The chain couples TRBV4-1 to TRBJ2-1; 7 positions match TRBD2. There are 15 residues in the CDR3. Germline-derived CDR1 and CDR2 are MGHRA and YSYEKL. With 6 bases clipped from V and 0 bases from J, the junction kept 5 bases outside the gene matches. The CDR3: CASSSGQISYNEQFF. CDR3 bases: TGCGCCAGCAGTAGCGGGCAGATCTCCTACAATGAGCAGTTCTTC.

The count of this clone is one. The CDR3 sequence: CSAIRGGNEQFF. The DNA of the CDR3 is TGCAGCGCCATCAGGGGGGGCAATGAGCAGTTCTTC. The V call is TRBV29-1, the J call TRBJ2-1; perhaps D is TRBD1 or TRBD2 (7 bases each). This CDR3 is built from 12 residues. Deletions cut 7 bases from V and 6 bases from J, with 13 bases between. Germline loops: CDR1 SQVTM, CDR2 ANQGSEA.

The rearrangement joins TRBV10-3 to TRBJ2-1, with 12 bases fitting TRBD2. CDR1 is ENHRY, CDR2 SYGVKD, per germline. V dropped 4 bases and J dropped 5; count of bases not matched to a gene: 9. The CDR3 is made up of 17 amino acids. The CDR3 DNA reads TGTGCCATCAGTGGGAACCGGGGACTAGCGGGCGACAATGAGCAGTTCTTC. It codes for CAISGNRGLAGDNEQFF.

The chain is built from TRBV29-1 and TRBJ2-1, with 9 bases fitting TRBD1. Per the germline V gene, CDR1 is SQVTM and CDR2 is ANQGSEA. V was pared by 5 bases and J by 4 bases, with 6 bases of the junction left unmatched. This CDR3 spans 14 amino acids. The CDR3 region has the DNA TGCAGCGTTCAGCGGGACAGGGAATACAATGAGCAGTTCTTC. This encodes CSVQRDREYNEQFF.